The entry that follows covers one TCR beta chain sequence. This entry comes from a study of blood T cell repertoires in COVID-19. Study at large: Italy, Spain and the United States were the sources of the convalescent and acute COVID-19 samples. From T cells, B-cell-depleted T cells, or PBMCs came the material, which was cDNA or gDNA.

Seattle researchers signed up patients amid active infection and tracked them longitudinally. CDR1 is MNHEY and CDR2 is SVGAGI in the germline V gene. There are 14 residues in the CDR3. Trimming stripped 11 bases from V and 0 bases from J, with 17 bases between. As processed by the authors: Researchers report that nucleated cell counts were estimated from reference gene primer amplification. Assay: immunoSEQ multiplex PCR; the TCRdb copy retains only in-frame clones and omits some. That table gives V, J and clone size, and the DNA gave D and trimming. The sample lists 85,000 to 120,000 clones, 75% to 85% seen once, with 6.2% in the top ten.

The specimen was peripheral blood. The receptor comes from an elderly man with COVID-19, enrolled during active disease. This chain uses TRBV6-5 with TRBJ2-7; D might be TRBD2 (5 bases). The DNA of the CDR3 is TGTGCCGTACTAAAGACGGGGAGCTCCTACGAGCAGTACTTC. It codes for CAVLKTGSSYEQYF.